The rows below give T cell receptor beta chains drawn from one sample of a study of shared T cell receptors in the human thymus. Profiled with immunoSEQ multiplex PCR; TCRdb holds only in-frame clones, not every one. The sample lists some 720,000 clones, around 89% occurring once. The data were also submitted as part of a second study, on human thymus T cells.

The specimen sequenced was thymocytes. These TCRs come from a boy younger than two with a congenital heart defect. Each CDR3 is given with its conserved first and last residue. The D gene is left open where the match is weak. Not every row has a clone size; where given, it reads once, few, many or a size class.

>TRBD2|NA|TRBV10-2|TRBJ2-1
TGCGCCACCCTACCCGGGGGTGCGGGAGGGCCTCTGGAATACAATGAGCAGTTCTTC
CATLPGGAGGPLEYNEQFF
>NA|NA|TRBV11-2|TRBJ1-2
TGTGCCAGCAGCTTAGACAAGGGGAAGTCTGGCTACACCTTC
CASSLDKGKSGYTF
>NA|NA|TRBV18|TRBJ2-7
TGTGCCAGCTCACCTGACAGGCCCTCCTACGAGCAGTACTTC
CASSPDRPSYEQYF
>TRBD2|NA|TRBV7-9|TRBJ2-7
TGTGCCAGCAGCCGACTAGCGGGAGTATTCGAGCAGTACTTC
CASSRLAGVFEQYF
>TRBD1|NA|TRBV10-3|TRBJ1-6
TGTGCCATCAGTGACGACAGGGCCCTGGGGAATTCACCCCTCCACTTT
CAISDDRALGNSPLHF
>NA|NA|TRBV7-2|TRBJ1-1
TGTGCCAGCAGCCGGGGGGGGCGGGGAGCTTTCTTT
CASSRGGRGAFF
>TRBD1|NA|TRBV19|TRBJ2-7
TGTGCCACTACTCAGGGGGTAGGGTACGAGCAGTACTTC
CATTQGVGYEQYF
>NA|NA|TRBV27|TRBJ1-1
TGTGCCAGCAGTTTCATGTCCGGGGATACTGAAGCTTTCTTT
CASSFMSGDTEAFF
>TRBD2|NA|TRBV11-2|TRBJ2-7
TGTGCCAGCAGCCGGTGGGACTATGTCTACGAGCAGTACTTC
CASSRWDYVYEQYF
>TRBD2|NA|TRBV6-5|TRBJ2-7
TGTGCCAGCAGACCAGCGGGAGGTGAGCAGTACTTC
CASRPAGGEQYF
>TRBD1|NA|TRBV29-1|TRBJ2-7
TGCAGCGTTGACACCCCAGGGACAGGGGGGGGCGAGCAGTACTTC
CSVDTPGTGGGEQYF
>NA|NA|TRBV28|TRBJ2-3
TGTGCCAGCAGCCAGTCTAGCACAGATACGCAGTATTTT
CASSQSSTDTQYF
>NA|NA|TRBV11-3|TRBJ2-1
TGTGCCAGCAGTCTACTAGTCTACAATGAGCAGTTCTTC
CASSLLVYNEQFF
>TRBD2|NA|TRBV19|TRBJ2-5
TGTGCCAGTAGTCTCCGTAATCGGGGGGAGGGGGAGACCCAGTACTTC
CASSLRNRGEGETQYF
>TRBD2|once|TRBV5-4|TRBJ2-5
TGTGCCAGCAGCCAAATAGCGGGAGGGCGGGAGACCCAGTACTTC
CASSQIAGGRETQYF
>NA|once|TRBV7-2|TRBJ1-2
TGTGCCAGCAGCCCTACCGGGACATACCCTGGCTACACCTTC
CASSPTGTYPGYTF
>TRBD1|NA|TRBV11-1|TRBJ1-4
TGTGCCAGCAGAAAAAACAGGGGGCGCGGTGAAAAACTGTTTTTT
CASRKNRGRGEKLFF
>NA|NA|TRBV29-1|TRBJ2-7
TGCAGCGTTGAAGCAGCCCCGTCTAGGGGGAGGGAAGACTACGAGCAGTACTTC
CSVEAAPSRGREDYEQYF
>NA|NA|TRBV4-1|TRBJ1-1
TGCGCCAGCAGCCCTCACGGGGGGTCCGGCGGAGTGGGCACTGAAGCTTTCTTT
CASSPHGGSGGVGTEAFF
>TRBD1|few|TRBV6-1|TRBJ2-2
TGTGCCAGCAGTGAGCCCGGACAGGGCCGGAACACCGGGGAGCTGTTTTTT
CASSEPGQGRNTGELFF
>NA|NA|TRBV29-1|TRBJ1-2
TGCAGCACGGGACAAGGGGAAGCCCCGAAGGGCTACACCTTC
CSTGQGEAPKGYTF
>NA|once|TRBV10-3|TRBJ2-4
TGTGCCATCAGTGAGTCGACGGGAGTGGGCAAAAACATTCAGTACTTC
CAISESTGVGKNIQYF
>TRBD2|NA|TRBV10-1|TRBJ2-3
TGCGCCAGCAGTGAGAAGCGGGGGCCCACAGATACGCAGTATTTT
CASSEKRGPTDTQYF
>NA|once|TRBV5-5|TRBJ2-7
TGTGCCAGCACCCGAGTCGCAGGGGTAAGATCCTACGAGCAGTACTTC
CASTRVAGVRSYEQYF
>TRBD2|NA|TRBV5-6|TRBJ2-1
TGTGCCAGCAGCCGCGGGGGTCCCCACAATGAGCAGTTCTTC
CASSRGGPHNEQFF
>TRBD2|NA|TRBV27|TRBJ2-7
TGTGCCAGCAGTTTGGTTAGCGGGAAGAACTACGAGCAGTACTTC
CASSLVSGKNYEQYF
>NA|NA|TRBV7-8|TRBJ2-7
TGTGCCAGCAGCTTAGGCCGAGTGGACGAGCAGTACTTC
CASSLGRVDEQYF
>TRBD2|NA|TRBV19|TRBJ2-5
TGTGCCAGTAGTATCGGGACTACCCTCCAAGAGACCCAGTACTTC
CASSIGTTLQETQYF
>NA|NA|TRBV9|TRBJ2-3
TGTGCCAGCAGCGTAGAAGCCCTAATCACAGATACGCAGTATTTT
CASSVEALITDTQYF
>TRBD1|NA|TRBV7-2|TRBJ2-7
TGTGCCAGCAGCTCCGGGACAGGAGTCTACGAGCAGTACTTC
CASSSGTGVYEQYF
>NA|NA|TRBV6-5|TRBJ2-1
TGTGCCAGCAGCGGGACACCCTACAATGAGCAGTTCTTC
CASSGTPYNEQFF
>TRBD1|NA|TRBV19|TRBJ1-4
TGTGCCAGTAGTAAGGGGACAGGTATTGATCGTGAAAAACTGTTTTTT
CASSKGTGIDREKLFF
>NA|NA|TRBV4-3|TRBJ1-1
TGCGCCAGCAGCCAAGATCGGCAGGGCAAGGCTGAAGCTTTCTTT
CASSQDRQGKAEAFF
>NA|NA|TRBV7-9|TRBJ1-2
TGTGCCAGCCAATTCGTGACAGGCAGTGATGGCTACACCTTC
CASQFVTGSDGYTF
>TRBD1|NA|TRBV18|TRBJ2-7
TGTGCCAGCTCACGGGGACAGAGAGCAAGCGAGCAGTACTTC
CASSRGQRASEQYF
>NA|NA|TRBV4-3|TRBJ1-5
TGCGCCAGCAGCCAAGTGCAGGGGACCCAGCCCCAGCATTTT
CASSQVQGTQPQHF
>TRBD1|NA|TRBV6-5|TRBJ1-5
TGTGCCAGCAGACAACAGGGGCCCAGCAATCAGCCCCAGCATTTT
CASRQQGPSNQPQHF
>NA|once|TRBV28|TRBJ2-3
TGTGCCAGCCTACAGGGTGTCACAGATACGCAGTATTTT
CASLQGVTDTQYF
>TRBD2|NA|TRBV4-1|TRBJ2-3
TGCGCCAGCAGCCAGGCCGCTAGCGGGAGGCGCACAGATACGCAGTATTTT
CASSQAASGRRTDTQYF
>NA|NA|TRBV4-2|TRBJ2-3
TGTGCCAGCAGCCAACCACTCCTCCGCGGGACCCTGCGAACCACAGATACGCAGTATTTT
CASSQPLLRGTLRTTDTQYF
>TRBD1|NA|TRBV5-4|TRBJ2-1
TGTGCCAGCAGCGTAGTTACGAGACAGGGGACATGGGAGCAGTTCTTC
CASSVVTRQGTWEQFF
>NA|NA|TRBV6-5|TRBJ2-1
TGTGCCAGCAGTTACTCTCCCTCCGGTGAGCAGTTCTTC
CASSYSPSGEQFF
>TRBD2|NA|TRBV18|TRBJ2-5
TGTGCCAGCTCACCAGGCACTAGCGGGAGAGGCCAAGAGACCCAGTACTTC
CASSPGTSGRGQETQYF
>NA|NA|TRBV6-1|TRBJ2-7
TGTGCCAGCAGTTGGGCCACCTCCTACGAGCAGTACTTC
CASSWATSYEQYF
>NA|NA|TRBV2|TRBJ2-1
TGTGCCAGCAGTGGGGGGCACAGCGCCTACAATGAGCAGTTCTTC
CASSGGHSAYNEQFF
>TRBD2|NA|TRBV7-2|TRBJ2-1
TGTGCCAGCAGCCCAAACCCCGGGACTAGCGGGATGGGGGAGCAGTTCTTC
CASSPNPGTSGMGEQFF
>TRBD2|NA|TRBV5-4|TRBJ2-7
TGTGCCAGCAGCCAGACTGGGACTAGGGAGGAGCAGTACTTC
CASSQTGTREEQYF
>NA|NA|TRBV11-2|TRBJ2-3
TGTGCCAGCAGCTTAGAGCGGGGTAGCACAGATACGCAGTATTTT
CASSLERGSTDTQYF
>TRBD2|NA|TRBV7-2|TRBJ2-5
TGTGCCAGCAGCTTAGAGGGACTAGCGGGAGATGAGACCCAGTACTTC
CASSLEGLAGDETQYF
>TRBD1|NA|TRBV11-2|TRBJ1-5
TGTGCCAGCAGCTTAGGATACAGGGGTAGCAATCAGCCCCAGCATTTT
CASSLGYRGSNQPQHF
>NA|NA|TRBV7-9|TRBJ1-2
TGTGCCAGCAGCAATGGACTCCAAATGGAGGCCATTCCTAACTATGGCTACACCTTC
CASSNGLQMEAIPNYGYTF